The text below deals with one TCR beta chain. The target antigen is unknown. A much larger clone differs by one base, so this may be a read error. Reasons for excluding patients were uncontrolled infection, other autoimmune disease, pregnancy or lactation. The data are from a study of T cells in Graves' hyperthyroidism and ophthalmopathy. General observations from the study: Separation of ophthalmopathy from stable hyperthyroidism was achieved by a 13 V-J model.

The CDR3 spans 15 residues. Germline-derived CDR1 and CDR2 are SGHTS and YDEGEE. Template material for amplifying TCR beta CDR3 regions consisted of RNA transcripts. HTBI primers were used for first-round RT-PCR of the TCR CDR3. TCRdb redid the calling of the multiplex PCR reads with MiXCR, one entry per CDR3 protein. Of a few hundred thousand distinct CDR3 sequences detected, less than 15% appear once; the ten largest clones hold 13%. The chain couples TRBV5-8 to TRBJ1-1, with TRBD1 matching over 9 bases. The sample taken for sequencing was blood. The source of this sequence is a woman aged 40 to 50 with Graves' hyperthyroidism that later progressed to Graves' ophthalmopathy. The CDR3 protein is CASSWGDRDNTDAFF. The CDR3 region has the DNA TGTGCCAGCAGCTGGGGGGACAGGGACAACACTGATGCTTTCTTT.